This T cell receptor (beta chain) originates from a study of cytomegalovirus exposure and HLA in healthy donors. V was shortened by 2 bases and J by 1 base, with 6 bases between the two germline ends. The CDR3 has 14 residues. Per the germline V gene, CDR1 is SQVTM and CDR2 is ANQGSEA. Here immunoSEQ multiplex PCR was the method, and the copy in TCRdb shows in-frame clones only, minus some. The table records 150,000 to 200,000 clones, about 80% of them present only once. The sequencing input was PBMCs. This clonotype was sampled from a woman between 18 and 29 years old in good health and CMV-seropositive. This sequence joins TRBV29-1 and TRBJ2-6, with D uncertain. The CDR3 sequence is CSVENGSGANVLTF. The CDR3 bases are TGCAGCGTTGAAAACGGTTCTGGGGCCAACGTCCTGACTTTC.